This TCR beta chain derives from a study of blood T cells in healthy people across ages. This CDR3 region has 17 residues. The V segment lost 1 base and the J segment 7 bases; nucleotides outside the gene matches: 15. CDR1 LNHNV and CDR2 YYDKDF come from the germline V gene (reference sequence). Primed by a sample-barcoded 5' primer and a J-beta primer mix, a second PCR proceeded for about 7 to 12 cycles. Using its own MiXCR run on the 5' RACE reads, TCRdb lists one record per CDR3 protein. The sample includes about 720,000 distinct CDR3 sequences, 20% to 30% of them seen just once. Donors were healthy Caucasian individuals from Russia aged roughly 6 to 100. A further study also used this sample, focusing on T cells of mothers and their children.

The receptor was derived from a boy between 5 and 17 years old in good health. Sequenced material: blood. V and J are TRBV15 and TRBJ1-1, with 7 bases identical to TRBD1. The CDR3: CATSRGLGEGARGEAFF. The CDR3 coding sequence is TGTGCCACCAGCAGAGGCCTAGGGGAGGGGGCGCGGGGTGAAGCTTTCTTT.